One sample yielded the 12 T cell receptor beta chains listed below, sequenced in a study of T cells in narcolepsy. Only in-frame clones appear in the TCRdb table, and some are missing; sequencing was by immunoSEQ multiplex PCR. The table records around 16,000 clones, less than 90% of them present only once. Sequencing input: memory (CD45RA-) CD4+ T cells from blood. The receptors come from a human donor in good health.

The genes are TRBV7-9 and TRBJ1-1, with D uncertain. The germline V and J ends were trimmed by 5 bases and 0 bases, with 13 bases remaining between them. The length of the CDR3 is 15 residues. In germline, CDR1 is SEHNR, CDR2 FQNEAQ (reference sequence). DNA of the CDR3: TGTGCCAGCAGCCTCCTCGGGCTTTTGAACACTGAAGCTTTCTTT. Its protein product is CASSLLGLLNTEAFF.

This clone was observed a handful of times. The rearrangement links TRBV5-8 to TRBJ1-4; maybe TRBD1 (6 bases). Germline V gives CDR1 SGHTS, CDR2 YDEGEE. Trimming took off 5 bases at V and 5 bases at J, with 16 bases between the two ends. The CDR3 is made up of 15 amino acids. The CDR3 nucleotides are TGTGCCAGCAGGAGACAGGAGTTGGCGAATGAAAAACTGTTTTTT. It specifies CASRRQELANEKLFF.

The V call is TRBV10-2, the J call TRBJ2-1, with 10 bases fitting TRBD1. This CDR3 spans 13 amino acids. Germline CDR1 is WSHSY and CDR2 is SAAADI. V trimming: 8 bases; J trimming: 12 bases; junction bases outside the gene matches: 10. The CDR3, as DNA: TGCGCCAGCTACGGGACAGGGGTGGTCGGGCAGTTCTTC. It encodes CASYGTGVVGQFF.

The chain combines TRBV5-1 with TRBJ2-3, with 7 bases lining up with TRBD1. Germline CDR1 is SGHRS and CDR2 is YFSETQ. V lost 0 bases to trimming and J lost 5 bases; unmatched junction nucleotides: 3. The CDR3 consists of 14 residues. CDR3 nucleotide sequence: TGCGCCAGCAGCTTGGAAGGGGGCGTAGATACGCAGTATTTT. Residues: CASSLEGGVDTQYF.

This clone came up once. This rearrangement joins TRBV6-5 to TRBJ2-5, with no clear D. The CDR3 loop spans 14 amino acids. V lost 6 bases and J 0 bases, leaving 11 bases between the germline ends. CDR1 and CDR2 (germline): MNHEY, SVGAGI. CDR3 amino acids: CASRGWAYQETQYF. In DNA form, the CDR3 reads TGTGCCAGCAGGGGATGGGCGTACCAAGAGACCCAGTACTTC.

This chain joins TRBV5-1 and TRBJ1-4; D possibly corresponds to TRBD1 (5 bases). CDR3 length equals 14 residues. The germline gives CDR1 SGHRS, CDR2 YFSETQ. Trimming removed 2 bases from V and 8 bases from J, with 13 bases in between. The CDR3, as DNA: TGCGCCAGCAGCTTAGGCAGGGCTGGGGAAAAACTGTTTTTT. It codes for CASSLGRAGEKLFF.

This clone was picked up one time. The chain links TRBV4-2 to TRBJ2-2; D may match TRBD1 or TRBD2 (6 bases each). The CDR3 covers 18 residues. The V gene's germline CDR1 is LGHNA and CDR2 YNFKEQ. Between the trimmed V and J ends, which lost 1 base and 1 base, there was a span of 16 bases. The CDR3 is CASSQAGALGGNTGELFF. CDR3 bases: TGTGCCAGCAGCCAAGCGGGGGCGCTGGGGGGGAACACCGGGGAGCTGTTTTTT.

This clone was recorded once. This chain connects TRBV7-2 to TRBJ2-1; D is uncertain. The CDR3 is 14 residues long. Looked up from germline, CDR1 is SGHTA and CDR2 is FQGNSA. V lost 7 bases to trimming and J lost 4 bases, with 14 bases between them. CDR3 in amino acids: CASTTASLYNEQFF. The CDR3, as DNA: TGTGCCAGCACCACCGCCTCCCTTTACAATGAGCAGTTCTTC.

The V call is TRBV27, the J call TRBJ1-6; no reliable D call. The CDR3 covers 14 residues. Trimming left V 3 bases short and J 3 bases short, with 6 bases between. CDR1 and CDR2 from the germline V gene are MNHEY and SMNVEV (reference sequence). CDR3 DNA sequence: TGTGCCAGCAGTTTGTTTCTCTATAATTCACCCCTCCACTTT. Protein: CASSLFLYNSPLHF.

This rearrangement joins TRBV27 to TRBJ1-6, with D perhaps TRBD1 (5 bases). The CDR3 spans 14 residues. V lost 3 bases to trimming and J lost 7 bases, with 10 bases between them. Per the germline V gene, CDR1 is MNHEY and CDR2 is SMNVEV (reference sequence). Written as DNA, the CDR3 is TGTGCCAGCAGTTTGGTGGGGCCGAATTCACCCCTCCACTTT. It yields the protein CASSLVGPNSPLHF.

The chain recombines TRBV23-1 with TRBJ2-6, with TRBD2 as a possible D gene (5 bases). TRBV23-1 is known as an ORF, though its function is uncertain. CDR3 length: 15 residues. The V and J ends lost 9 bases and 2 bases respectively, with 14 bases between them. CDR3 loop: CARLDHNAGANVLTF. DNA for the CDR3: TGCGCCAGACTAGACCACAACGCTGGGGCCAACGTCCTGACTTTC.

J is TRBJ1-2 and V is TRBV7-2, with D perhaps TRBD1 (5 bases). Per germline, CDR1 SGHTA and CDR2 FQGNSA. With 5 bases removed from V and 13 bases from J, the gap between germline ends came to 14 bases. The CDR3 is made up of 11 amino acids. CDR3 protein: CASSPRGLPTF. CDR3 DNA: TGTGCCAGCAGCCCAAGGGGACTTCCCACCTTC.